This T cell receptor (beta chain) emerged from a study of blood T cell repertoires in COVID-19. Study as a whole: Sites across the United States, Italy and Spain contributed samples from acute and convalescent COVID-19. In each case, the material was cDNA or gDNA derived from T cells, B-cell-depleted T cells, or PBMCs.

Here immunoSEQ multiplex PCR was the method, and the copy in TCRdb shows in-frame clones only, minus some. The repertoire has approximately 200,000 clones, 84% of them found once; the top ten carry roughly 7.8%. Sample: peripheral blood. The source is a woman at least 80 years old with COVID-19, enrolled during active disease.

CDR3 protein: CASRQGEREKLFF. Written as DNA, the CDR3 is TGTGCCAGTAGGCAGGGTGAGAGAGAAAAACTGTTTTTT. V and J are TRBV19 and TRBJ1-4, with D perhaps TRBD1 (5 bases). The CDR3 covers 13 residues. Germline V CDR1 and CDR2: LNHDA, SQIVND (reference sequence). Deletions cut 6 bases from V and 8 bases from J, with 13 bases between.